The 21 T cell receptor beta chains given below trace back to one sample, sequenced in a study of T cell repertoires in cytomegalovirus infection. TCRdb processed the reads anew with MiXCR; each CDR3 protein has one entry. The sample records roughly 860,000 distinct CDR3 sequences, about 33% being singletons. Their cognate antigens are unknown. The specimen comprised cultured CD8+ T cells from PBMCs, sampled from culture after CMV antigen stimulation. The receptors shown here come from a human donor in good health (CMV status not recorded). Some clones in this sample may be carry-over from other donors' samples.

This clonotype has just a few counts. The CDR3 bases are TGTGCCACCAGCCGACCTTGGGGGGGACCCAGTGAAAAACTGTTTTTT. Amino acids: CATSRPWGGPSEKLFF. The rearrangement joins TRBV15 to TRBJ1-4; TRBD1 is a possible D gene (5 bases). The V end was cut by 5 bases, the J end by 7 bases, with 20 bases between. In germline, CDR1 is LNHNV, CDR2 YYDKDF (reference sequence). The length of the CDR3 is 16 residues.

This clonotype was seen more than once but under ten times. The chain carries TRBV10-3 and TRBJ2-2; D gene unclear. Trimming removed 9 bases from V and 2 bases from J, with 10 bases in between. The CDR3 extends over 13 amino acids. CDR1 ENHRY and CDR2 SYGVKD come from the germline V gene. The CDR3, as DNA: TGTGCCATTAGGCTGGTAAACACCGGGGAGCTGTTTTTT. As protein: CAIRLVNTGELFF.

This clonotype was picked up many times. The chain has TRBV7-6 and TRBJ2-4, with 7 bases matching TRBD1. Germline V CDR1 and CDR2: SGHVS, FNYEAQ. This CDR3 contains 14 residues. V lost 1 base to trimming and J lost 6 bases; unmatched junction nucleotides: 3. The CDR3 spells CASSLGQGVNIQYF. CDR3 bases: TGTGCCAGCAGCTTAGGACAGGGAGTAAACATTCAGTACTTC.

This clonotype showed up just once. A much larger clone is a single base away; this may be a read error. CDR3 sequence (DNA): TGTGCCAGTAGTCACGGAAGCTCCTACAATGAGCAGTTCTTC. It translates to CASSHGSSYNEQFF. V is TRBV19 and J is TRBJ2-1; D is unclear. Trimming took 5 bases from V and 0 from J, leaving 8 bases between them. This CDR3 has 14 amino acids. Germline lookup yields CDR1 LNHDA and CDR2 SQIVND (reference sequence).

This clonotype appeared a single time. V is TRBV9 and J is TRBJ2-1; 7 positions match TRBD2. The V gene's germline CDR1 is SGDLS and CDR2 YYNGEE. V lost 0 bases to trimming and J lost 4 bases; unmatched junction nucleotides: 10. This CDR3 has 17 amino acids. CDR3 DNA sequence: TGTGCCAGCAGCGTAGGAGTTATAGCGGGTATTTACAATGAGCAGTTCTTC. Its protein product is CASSVGVIAGIYNEQFF. Full variable domain (rest looked up from reference TRBV9 and TRBJ2-1): DSGVTQTPKHLITATGQRVTLRCSPRSGDLSVYWYQQSLDQGLQFLIQYYNGEERAKGNILERFSAQQFPDLHSELNLSSLELGDSALYFCASSVGVIAGIYNEQFFGPGTRLTVL.

This clonotype came up a few times. The rearrangement links TRBV3-1 to TRBJ2-3, with a tentative D call TRBD1 (7 bases). Germline lookup yields CDR1 LGHDT and CDR2 YNNKEL (reference sequence). The CDR3 has 15 residues. V lost 2 bases and J 1 base, leaving 10 bases between the germline ends. The CDR3 region has the DNA TGTGCCAGCAGCCAACAGGGGGGACGCACAGATACGCAGTATTTT. Protein sequence: CASSQQGGRTDTQYF.

This chain connects TRBV7-6 to TRBJ1-3, with TRBD1 matching over 7 bases. Trimming cost V 2 bases and J 4 bases; bases outside gene matches: 2. The CDR3 contains 14 residues. From germline, CDR1 is SGHVS and CDR2 FNYEAQ. As DNA, the CDR3 is TGTGCCAGCAGCTTATCGACAGGGGGAAACACCATATATTTT. Amino acids: CASSLSTGGNTIYF.

This clonotype was counted a few times. The chain recombines TRBV6-6 with TRBJ1-2; D is ambiguous. Germline CDR1 and CDR2: MNHNY and SVGAGI (reference sequence). With 7 bases removed from V and 3 bases from J, the gap between germline ends came to 18 bases. This CDR3 is 15 amino acids long. CDR3 DNA sequence: TGTGCCAGCACCGAAATACTGGCCAAGGACTATGGCTACACCTTC. It is translated as CASTEILAKDYGYTF.

In this sample, this clonotype turned up a few times. This chain joins TRBV7-6 and TRBJ1-4; D may be TRBD1 (5 bases). Per germline, CDR1 SGHVS and CDR2 FNYEAQ. CDR3 length: 17 residues. Trimming took off 6 bases at V and 0 bases at J, with 17 bases between the two ends. CDR3 DNA: TGTGCCAGCAGGCCCGGGGCGCCGGGGGCAACTAATGAAAAACTGTTTTTT. Its protein is CASRPGAPGATNEKLFF.

The chain employs TRBV5-5 and TRBJ1-2; 7 bases are shared with TRBD1. The CDR3 contains 11 residues. Unmatched junction bases numbered 1, after V lost 6 bases and J lost 5 bases. The germline V gene has CDR1 SGHKS and CDR2 YYEKEE (reference sequence). CDR3 nucleotide sequence: TGTGCCAGCACACAGGGGTATGGCTACACCTTC. Its translation: CASTQGYGYTF.

The genes are TRBV6-5 and TRBJ2-1; D remains unclear. The germline V gene has CDR1 MNHEY and CDR2 SVGAGI. V shed 0 bases and J shed 2 bases, with 5 bases lying between them. This CDR3 contains 14 residues. The CDR3, as DNA: TGTGCCAGCAGTTACTCCCAGCCCTACAATGAGCAGTTCTTC. It is translated as CASSYSQPYNEQFF.

A word on this clonotype: A junction end diverges from the germline sequence, so it may reflect a read error. This sequence joins TRBV19 and TRBJ2-1; D is ambiguous. From germline, CDR1 is LNHDA and CDR2 SQIVND (reference sequence). CDR3 length: 15 amino acids. The CDR3 DNA reads TGTGTCAGTAGTATAGATACCATGAGGACGAATGAGCAGTTCTTC. Protein sequence: CVSSIDTMRTNEQFF.

The chain combines TRBV2 with TRBJ1-1; the D gene is possibly TRBD1 (5 bases). CDR1 SNHLY and CDR2 FYNNEI come from the germline V gene. Trimming left V 10 bases short and J 10 bases short, with 19 bases between. The CDR3 consists of 12 residues. In DNA form, the CDR3 reads TGTGCCACCACTGGAAGGGGACGAGTAGCTTTCTTT. Amino acids: CATTGRGRVAFF.

This clonotype was seen a few times. The chain carries TRBV27 and TRBJ1-5; D uncertain. Trimming took 0 bases from V and 5 from J, leaving 5 bases between them. CDR1 MNHEY and CDR2 SMNVEV come from the germline V gene (reference sequence). This CDR3 contains 13 residues. For the CDR3, the DNA is TGTGCCAGCAGTTTATCAACGTATCAGCCCCAGCATTTT. Amino acids: CASSLSTYQPQHF.

The chain links TRBV28 to TRBJ1-4, with 11 bases aligning to TRBD1. Germline loops: CDR1 MDHEN, CDR2 SYDVKM. CDR3 size: 17 residues. Germline trimming cut 7 bases from V and 5 bases from J; bases unmatched to any gene: 12. The CDR3 coding sequence is TGTGCCAGCATTCCAAGCGAAGGGACAGGGGGGAATGAAAAACTGTTTTTT. Translated, it gives CASIPSEGTGGNEKLFF.

The chain has TRBV27 and TRBJ2-2; D uncertain. The V gene's germline CDR1 is MNHEY and CDR2 SMNVEV (reference sequence). The CDR3 spans 19 residues. Trimming shortened V by 0 bases and J by 3 bases, and 20 bases separated the two germline ends. CDR3 DNA: TGTGCCAGCAGTTTATCGTGGGGATTTATAGTTTCCGACACCGGGGAGCTGTTTTTT. Its translation: CASSLSWGFIVSDTGELFF.

The sample holds many counts of this clonotype. V and J are TRBV6-2 or TRBV6-3 and TRBJ1-1; the match to TRBD1 covers 7 bases. V lost 6 bases and J lost 1; bases outside the gene matches: 5. This CDR3 is built from 14 residues. Germline CDR1 reads MNHEY; CDR2 reads SVGEGT. The CDR3 protein is CASSYGTANTEAFF. The CDR3 DNA follows: TGTGCCAGCAGCTACGGGACAGCGAACACTGAAGCTTTCTTT.

The chain employs TRBV6-2 or TRBV6-3 and TRBJ2-2, with a weak D call TRBD1 (6 bases). Germline loops: CDR1 MNHEY, CDR2 SVGEGT. V was pared by 5 bases and J by 7 bases, with 11 bases between. CDR3 length equals 13 residues. The CDR3 spells CASSTQGHGELFF. In DNA form, the CDR3 reads TGTGCCAGCAGTACGCAGGGGCACGGGGAGCTGTTTTTT.

This clonotype was observed once. V usage is TRBV9 and J usage is TRBJ1-1, with a possible D match to TRBD1 (6 bases). Per germline, CDR1 SGDLS and CDR2 YYNGEE. The CDR3 sequence is 14 residues long. The V end was cut by 5 bases, the J end by 7 bases, with 18 bases between. CDR3 amino acids: CASRGGTPGGEAFF. The CDR3 DNA sequence: TGTGCCAGCAGAGGCGGGACACCGGGAGGTGAAGCTTTCTTT.

This chain joins TRBV27 and TRBJ1-5; 7 bases are shared with TRBD1. Unmatched junction bases numbered 5, after V lost 5 bases and J lost 7 bases. The CDR3 runs 13 residues. Germline CDR1 and CDR2: MNHEY and SMNVEV (reference sequence). The CDR3: CASSDTGAQPQHF. The DNA for the CDR3 is TGTGCCAGCAGTGATACAGGGGCCCAGCCCCAGCATTTT.

The rearrangement links TRBV2 to TRBJ2-2, with 9 bases lining up with TRBD2. Per the germline V gene, CDR1 is SNHLY and CDR2 is FYNNEI. The CDR3 is 15 residues long. Trimming at V came to 7 bases and at J to 5 bases, leaving 8 bases not matched to a gene. As DNA, the CDR3 is TGTGCCAGCATCGTGGCTAGCGGGGAAACCGGGGAGCTGTTTTTT. It codes for CASIVASGETGELFF.